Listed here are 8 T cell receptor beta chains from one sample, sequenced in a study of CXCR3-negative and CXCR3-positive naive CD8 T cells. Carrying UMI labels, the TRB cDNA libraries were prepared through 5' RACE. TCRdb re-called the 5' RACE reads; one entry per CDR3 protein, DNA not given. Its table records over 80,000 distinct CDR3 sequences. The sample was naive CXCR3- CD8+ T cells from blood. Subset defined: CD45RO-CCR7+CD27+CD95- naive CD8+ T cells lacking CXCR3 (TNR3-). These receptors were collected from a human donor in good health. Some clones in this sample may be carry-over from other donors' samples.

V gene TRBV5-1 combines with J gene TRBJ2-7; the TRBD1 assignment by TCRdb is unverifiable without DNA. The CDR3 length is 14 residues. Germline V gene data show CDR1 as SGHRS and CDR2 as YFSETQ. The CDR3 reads CASSLIIRGYEQYF.

The CDR3 reads CASSSASENYEQYF. The chain uses TRBV5-4 and TRBJ2-7; TCRdb lists TRBD2, though no DNA is available to test this call. In germline, CDR1 is SGHNT, CDR2 YYREEE (reference sequence). There are 14 residues in the CDR3. The full variable domain, rest sourced from reference TRBV5-4 and TRBJ2-7, is ETGVTQSPTHLIKTRGQQVTLRCSSQSGHNTVSWYQQALGQGPQFIFQYYREEENGRGNFPPRFSGLQFPNYSSELNVNALELDDSALYLCASSSASENYEQYFGPGTRLTVT.

CDR3 sequence: CAVGDRGFDEQYF. This rearrangement joins TRBV6-5 to TRBJ2-7; TCRdb calls TRBD1, which cannot be checked without DNA. This CDR3 is 13 amino acids long. Germline V CDR1 and CDR2: MNHEY, SVGAGI.

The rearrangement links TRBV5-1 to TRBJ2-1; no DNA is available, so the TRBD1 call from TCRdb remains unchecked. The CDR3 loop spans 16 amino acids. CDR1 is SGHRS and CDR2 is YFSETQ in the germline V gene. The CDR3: CASSSPGLVSYNEQFF.

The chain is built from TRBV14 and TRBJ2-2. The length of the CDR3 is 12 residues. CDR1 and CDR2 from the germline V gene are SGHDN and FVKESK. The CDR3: CASSRITGELFF.

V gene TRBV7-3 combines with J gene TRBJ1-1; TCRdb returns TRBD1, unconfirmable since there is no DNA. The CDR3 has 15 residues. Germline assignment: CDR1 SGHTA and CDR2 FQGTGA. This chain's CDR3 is CASSPDRGPYTEAFF. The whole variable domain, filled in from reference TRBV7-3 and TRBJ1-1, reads GAGVSQTPSNKVTEKGKYVELRCDPISGHTALYWYRQSLGQGPEFLIYFQGTGAADDSGLPNDRFFAVRPEGSVSTLKIQRTERGDSAVYLCASSPDRGPYTEAFFGQGTRLTVV.

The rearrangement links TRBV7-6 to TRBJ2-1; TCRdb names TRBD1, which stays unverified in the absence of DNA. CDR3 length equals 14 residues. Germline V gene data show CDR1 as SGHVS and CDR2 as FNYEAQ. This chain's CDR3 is CASSLEAGADEQFF.

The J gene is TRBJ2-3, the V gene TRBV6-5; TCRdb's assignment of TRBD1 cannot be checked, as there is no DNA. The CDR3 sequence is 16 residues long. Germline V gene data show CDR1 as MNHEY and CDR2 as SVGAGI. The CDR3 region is CASSTPPGGLTDTQYF.